The clone carrying this TCR beta chain was picked up one time. What it recognizes is unknown. The repertoire was sequenced with immunoSEQ multiplex PCR; TCRdb's copy has only in-frame clones and lacks some. The data contain roughly 40,000 clones, 89% of them seen just once; the ten biggest clones take up about a sixth. The CDR3 runs to 15 residues. Germline V gene lookup returns CDR1 MGHRA and CDR2 YSYEKL. The entry originates in a study of OX40 agonist ivuxolimab in advanced cancers. Study as a whole: The drug used for patients, ivuxolimab, was an agonistic anti-OX40 (CD134) antibody.

General study results and limits: In the expanded peripheral T cells, antigen specificity was never determined. Patients who responded partially at 0.1-3.0 mg/kg showed clonal expansion ranking among the lowest. Averaging showed that CD8+ T cells had more expanded clones than CD4+ did.

This TCR derives from an adult with an advanced solid tumor such as melanoma, head and neck, liver or kidney cancer. The starting material was CD4+ or CD8+ T cells sorted from blood, obtained in a trial of the OX40 agonist ivuxolimab. This chain links TRBV4-1 with TRBJ2-5, with D uncertain. TRBJ2-7 matches the DNA end more closely, so the J call is doubtful. This chain's CDR3 is CASSQDQPRSYEQYF. Written as DNA, the CDR3 is TGCGCCAGCAGCCAAGATCAGCCCCGGTCCTACGAGCAGTACTTC.